This TCR beta chain was identified in a study of spatial heterogeneity in lung cancer. V lost 4 bases and J 4 bases, leaving 16 bases between the germline ends. Germline loops: CDR1 SEHNR, CDR2 FQNEAQ (reference sequence). The CDR3 runs to 15 residues. Time point specified: sample taken at primary tumor resection. TCRdb called the 5' RACE reads again in MiXCR, with one record for every CDR3 protein. The sample has 50,000 to 75,000 distinct CDR3 sequences; nearly 6.5% are singletons. The clonotype originates from a female donor with early-stage non-small cell lung cancer. The chain uses TRBV7-9 and TRBJ1-2; perhaps TRBD1 as D (6 bases). The material was PBMCs, obtained at surgery. CDR3 coding DNA: TGTGCCAGCAGCTCAACGGGACAACTTGTCTATGGCTACACCTTC. Protein: CASSSTGQLVYGYTF.